Given below is one T cell receptor beta chain in context. The antigen remains unidentified. V was cut by 0 bases and J by 0 bases, with 10 bases left in between. Germline CDR1 is DFQATT and CDR2 is SNEGSKA (reference sequence). The CDR3 contains 15 residues. The sample originates from a study of blood T cells in healthy people across ages. Whole-study findings and limits: Long-lived donors exceeded aged donors in naive CD4+ cells and diversity. CMV status of donors was not determined, possibly confounding expanded clonotype changes. PBMCs were not sorted, which prevented a conclusive comparison of naive versus antigen-experienced cells.

With a J-beta primer mix and a sample-barcoded 5' primer, a second PCR ran roughly 6 to 11 cycles. TCRdb redid the calling of the 5' RACE reads with MiXCR, one entry per CDR3 protein. The sample records 1.5 million to 2 million distinct CDR3 sequences, about 30% being singletons. The specimen sequenced was blood. The receptor was derived from a woman in her 30s in good health. The chain employs TRBV20-1 and TRBJ2-3; the D gene is possibly TRBD2 (5 bases). CDR3 residues: CSARDPRLSTDTQYF. The CDR3 DNA reads TGCAGTGCTAGAGATCCCCGACTAAGCACAGATACGCAGTATTTT.